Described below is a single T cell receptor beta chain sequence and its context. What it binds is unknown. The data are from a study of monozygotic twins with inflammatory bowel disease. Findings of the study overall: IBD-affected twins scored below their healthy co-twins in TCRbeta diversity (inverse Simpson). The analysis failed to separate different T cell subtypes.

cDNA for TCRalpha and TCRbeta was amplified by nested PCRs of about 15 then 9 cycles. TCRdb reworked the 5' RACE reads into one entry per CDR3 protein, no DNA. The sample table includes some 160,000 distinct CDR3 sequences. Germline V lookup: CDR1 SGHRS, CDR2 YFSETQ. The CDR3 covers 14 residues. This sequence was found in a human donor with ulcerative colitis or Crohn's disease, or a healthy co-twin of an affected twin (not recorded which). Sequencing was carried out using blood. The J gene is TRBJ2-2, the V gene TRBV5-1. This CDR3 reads CASSLRQNTGELFF. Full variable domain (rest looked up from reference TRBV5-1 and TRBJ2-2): KAGVTQTPRYLIKTRGQQVTLSCSPISGHRSVSWYQQTPGQGLQFLFEYFSETQRNKGNFPGRFSGRQFSNSRSEMNVSTLELGDSALYLCASSLRQNTGELFFGEGSRLTVL.